The 5 T cell receptor beta chains in this list originate from one sample, sequenced in a study of early T cells in non-severe SARS-CoV-2 infection. TCRdb re-analysed the 5' RACE reads in MiXCR, keeping a single row per CDR3 protein. The sample holds around 31,000 distinct CDR3 sequences, 9.5% to 10% seen once. The sequencing input was whole blood. These receptors came from an adult who was a healthcare worker with PCR-confirmed SARS-CoV-2 infection or an uninfected control (not recorded which).

This clonotype turned up a few times. J is TRBJ2-5 and V is TRBV3-1; 10 bases are a match to TRBD2. This CDR3 comprises 17 residues. The J segment lost 2 bases and the V segment lost 1 base, leaving 7 bases of the junction unmatched. The germline gives CDR1 LGHDT, CDR2 YNNKEL (reference sequence). The CDR3 region has the DNA TGTGCCAGCAGCCAAGGGCTAGCGGGGGACGAACAAGAGACCCAGTACTTC. It specifies CASSQGLAGDEQETQYF.

V and J are TRBV29-1 and TRBJ2-2; 9 bases are shared with TRBD1. The CDR3 runs 15 residues. Germline CDR1 SQVTM, CDR2 ANQGSEA. V lost 6 bases, J lost 4 bases, and 9 bases stayed unmatched. CDR3 DNA sequence: TGCAGCGTGGCCCCTAGACAGGGGGGCACCGGGGAGCTGTTTTTT. Protein product: CSVAPRQGGTGELFF.

This clonotype was counted at least ten times. The rearrangement links TRBV20-1 to TRBJ2-5; a weak D match, TRBD2 (6 bases). CDR3 length: 14 amino acids. Germline V gene lookup returns CDR1 DFQATT and CDR2 SNEGSKA (reference sequence). V lost 2 bases to trimming and J lost 5 bases, with 15 bases between them. The CDR3 reads CSARIIVAGETQYF. The CDR3, as DNA: TGCAGTGCTAGAATTATAGTGGCGGGGGAGACCCAGTACTTC.

Ten or more counts support this clonotype. The chain links TRBV12-2 to TRBJ1-5. TRBV12-2 is labeled a pseudogene. This CDR3 spans 17 amino acids. The CDR3, as DNA: TGTGCAAGTCGCTGGGCGCTCCCCACACCCCAGGATCAGCCCCAGCATTTT. Translation: CASRWALPTPQDQPQHF.

This clonotype was counted at least ten times. The chain has TRBV27 and TRBJ2-1; D remains ambiguous. Germline V gives CDR1 MNHEY, CDR2 SMNVEV (reference sequence). V dropped 3 bases and J dropped 4 bases, with 4 bases sitting between them. This CDR3 region has 12 residues. The CDR3 DNA is TGTGCCAGCAGTTTTCAGTACAATGAGCAGTTCTTC. Residues: CASSFQYNEQFF.